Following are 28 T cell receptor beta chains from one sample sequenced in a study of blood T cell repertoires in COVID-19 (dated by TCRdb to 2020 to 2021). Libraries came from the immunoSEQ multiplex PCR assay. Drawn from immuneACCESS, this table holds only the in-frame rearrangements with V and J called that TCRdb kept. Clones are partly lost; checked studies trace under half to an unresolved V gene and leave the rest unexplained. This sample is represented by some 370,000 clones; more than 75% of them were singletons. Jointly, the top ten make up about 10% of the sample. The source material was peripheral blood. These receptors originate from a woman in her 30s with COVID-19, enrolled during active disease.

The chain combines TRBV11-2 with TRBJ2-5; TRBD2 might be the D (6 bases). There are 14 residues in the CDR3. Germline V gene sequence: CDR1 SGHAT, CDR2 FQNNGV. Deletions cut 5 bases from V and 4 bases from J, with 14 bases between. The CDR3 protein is CASSQTRSVETQYF. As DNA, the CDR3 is TGTGCCAGCAGCCAGACTAGATCAGTAGAGACCCAGTACTTC.

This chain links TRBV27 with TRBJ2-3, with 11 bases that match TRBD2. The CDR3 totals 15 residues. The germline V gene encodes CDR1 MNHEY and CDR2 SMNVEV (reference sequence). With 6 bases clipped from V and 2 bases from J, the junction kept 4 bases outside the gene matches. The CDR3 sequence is CASRLAGAITDTQYF. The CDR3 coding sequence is TGTGCCAGCAGACTAGCGGGAGCGATCACAGATACGCAGTATTTT.

CDR3 protein: CASSLALAVTYEQYF. CDR3 in DNA: TGTGCCAGCAGCTTAGCGCTGGCCGTAACCTACGAGCAGTACTTC. The V gene is TRBV7-2, the J gene TRBJ2-7; D gene ambiguous. Germline V gives CDR1 SGHTA, CDR2 FQGNSA. V shed 0 bases and J shed 2 bases, with 11 bases lying between them. The CDR3 is made up of 15 amino acids.

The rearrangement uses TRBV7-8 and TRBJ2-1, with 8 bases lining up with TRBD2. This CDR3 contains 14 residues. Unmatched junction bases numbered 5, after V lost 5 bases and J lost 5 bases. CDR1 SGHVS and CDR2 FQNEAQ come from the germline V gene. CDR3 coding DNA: TGTGCCAGCAGCCCCCGGGGGGGAAACAATGAGCAGTTCTTC. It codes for CASSPRGGNNEQFF.

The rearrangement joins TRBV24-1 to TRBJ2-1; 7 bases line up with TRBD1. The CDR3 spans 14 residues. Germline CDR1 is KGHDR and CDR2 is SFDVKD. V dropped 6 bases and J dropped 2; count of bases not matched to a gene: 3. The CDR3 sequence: CATSRGQTYNEQFF. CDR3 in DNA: TGTGCCACCAGTAGGGGACAGACCTACAATGAGCAGTTCTTC.

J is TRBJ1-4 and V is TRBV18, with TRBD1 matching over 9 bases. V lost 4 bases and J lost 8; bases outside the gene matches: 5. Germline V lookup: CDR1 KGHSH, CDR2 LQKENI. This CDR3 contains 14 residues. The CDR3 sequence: CASSLGQGGEKLFF. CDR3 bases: TGTGCCAGCTCACTGGGACAGGGTGGAGAAAAACTGTTTTTT.

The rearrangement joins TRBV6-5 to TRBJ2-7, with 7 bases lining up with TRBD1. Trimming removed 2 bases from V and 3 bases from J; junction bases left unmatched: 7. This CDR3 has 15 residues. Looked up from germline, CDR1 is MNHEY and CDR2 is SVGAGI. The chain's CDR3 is CASSYGTGTDYEQYF. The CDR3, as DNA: TGTGCCAGCAGTTACGGAACCGGGACAGACTACGAGCAGTACTTC.

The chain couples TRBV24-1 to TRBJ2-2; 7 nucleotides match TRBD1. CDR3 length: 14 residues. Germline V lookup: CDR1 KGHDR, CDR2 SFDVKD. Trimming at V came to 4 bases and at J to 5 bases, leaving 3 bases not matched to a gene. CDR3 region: CATSDSTGTGELFF. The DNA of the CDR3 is TGTGCCACCAGTGACTCGACAGGGACCGGGGAGCTGTTTTTT.

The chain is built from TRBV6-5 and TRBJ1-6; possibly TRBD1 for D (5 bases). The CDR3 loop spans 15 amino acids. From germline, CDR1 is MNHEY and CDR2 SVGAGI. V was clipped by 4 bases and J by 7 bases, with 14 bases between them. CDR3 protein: CASSSGTGGNSPLHF. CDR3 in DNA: TGTGCCAGCAGTTCCGGGACCGGGGGAAATTCACCCCTCCACTTT.

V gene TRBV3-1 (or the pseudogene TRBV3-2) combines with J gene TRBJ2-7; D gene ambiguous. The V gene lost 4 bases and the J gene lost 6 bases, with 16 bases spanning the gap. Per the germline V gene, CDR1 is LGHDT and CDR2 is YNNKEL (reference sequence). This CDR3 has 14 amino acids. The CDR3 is CASSRLLEVSEQYF. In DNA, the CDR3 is TGTGCCAGCAGCCGCCTATTAGAGGTGTCCGAGCAGTACTTC.

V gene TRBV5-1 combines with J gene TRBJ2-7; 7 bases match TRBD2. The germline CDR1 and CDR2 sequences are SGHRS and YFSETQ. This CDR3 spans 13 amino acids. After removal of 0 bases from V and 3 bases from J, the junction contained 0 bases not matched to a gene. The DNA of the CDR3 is TGCGCCAGCAGCTTGGGCGGGGGCTACGAGCAGTACTTC. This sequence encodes CASSLGGGYEQYF.

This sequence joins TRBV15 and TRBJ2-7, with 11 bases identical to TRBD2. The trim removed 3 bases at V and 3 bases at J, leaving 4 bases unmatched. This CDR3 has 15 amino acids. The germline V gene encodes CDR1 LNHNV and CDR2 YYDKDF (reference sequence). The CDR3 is CATSRASGRSYEQYF. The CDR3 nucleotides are TGTGCCACCAGCAGGGCTAGCGGGAGGAGCTACGAGCAGTACTTC.

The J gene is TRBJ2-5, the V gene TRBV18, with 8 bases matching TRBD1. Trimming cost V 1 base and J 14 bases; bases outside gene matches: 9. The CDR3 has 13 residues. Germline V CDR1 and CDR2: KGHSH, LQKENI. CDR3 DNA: TGTGCCAGCTCACCACAGGACAGGGATACTTGTTACTTC. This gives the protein CASSPQDRDTCYF.

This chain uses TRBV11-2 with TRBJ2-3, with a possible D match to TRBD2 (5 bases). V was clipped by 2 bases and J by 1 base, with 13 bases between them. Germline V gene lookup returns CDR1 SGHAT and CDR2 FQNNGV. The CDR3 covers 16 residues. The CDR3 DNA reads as TGTGCCAGCAGCTTATCTCTCGCGAGGGGCACAGATACGCAGTATTTT. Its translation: CASSLSLARGTDTQYF.

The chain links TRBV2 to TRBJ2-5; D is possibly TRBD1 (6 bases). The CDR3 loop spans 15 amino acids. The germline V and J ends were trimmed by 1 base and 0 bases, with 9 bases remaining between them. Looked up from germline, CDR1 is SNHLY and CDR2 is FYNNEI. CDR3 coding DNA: TGTGCCAGCAGTGAAGGAGACAGGCACCAAGAGACCCAGTACTTC. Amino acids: CASSEGDRHQETQYF.

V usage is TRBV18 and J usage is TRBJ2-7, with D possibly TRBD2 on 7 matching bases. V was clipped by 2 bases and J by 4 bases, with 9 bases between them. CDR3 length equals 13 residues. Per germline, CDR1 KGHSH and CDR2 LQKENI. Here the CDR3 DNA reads TGTGCCAGCTCACCAAAGGGGGGGTACGAGCAGTACTTC. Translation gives CASSPKGGYEQYF.

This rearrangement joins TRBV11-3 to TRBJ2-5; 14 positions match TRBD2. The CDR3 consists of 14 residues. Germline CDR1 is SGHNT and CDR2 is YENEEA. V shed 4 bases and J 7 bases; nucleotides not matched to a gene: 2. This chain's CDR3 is CASSSGTSGGTQYF. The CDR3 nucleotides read TGTGCCAGCAGCTCCGGGACTAGCGGGGGGACCCAGTACTTC.

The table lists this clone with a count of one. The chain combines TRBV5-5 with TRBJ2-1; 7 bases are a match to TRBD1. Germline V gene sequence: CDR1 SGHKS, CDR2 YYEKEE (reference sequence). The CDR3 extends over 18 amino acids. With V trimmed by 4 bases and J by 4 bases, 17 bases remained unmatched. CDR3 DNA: TGTGCCAGCAGCACCGGCAGGGACAGCGCAATTGTGTACAATGAGCAGTTCTTC. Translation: CASSTGRDSAIVYNEQFF. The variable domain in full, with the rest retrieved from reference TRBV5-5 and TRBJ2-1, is DAGVTQSPTHLIKTRGQQVTLRCSPISGHKSVSWYQQVLGQGPQFIFQYYEKEERGRGNFPDRFSARQFPNYSSELNVNALLLGDSALYLCASSTGRDSAIVYNEQFFGPGTRLTVL.

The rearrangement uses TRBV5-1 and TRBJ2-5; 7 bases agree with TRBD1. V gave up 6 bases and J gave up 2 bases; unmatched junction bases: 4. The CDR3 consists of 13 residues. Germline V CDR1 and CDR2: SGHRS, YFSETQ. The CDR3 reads CASTPQGQETQYF. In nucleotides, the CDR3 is TGCGCCAGCACTCCACAGGGGCAAGAGACCCAGTACTTC.

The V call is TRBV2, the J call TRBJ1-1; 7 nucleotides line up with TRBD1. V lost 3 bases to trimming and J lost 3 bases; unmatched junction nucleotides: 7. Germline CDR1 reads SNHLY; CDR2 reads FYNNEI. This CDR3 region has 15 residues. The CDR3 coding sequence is TGTGCCAGCAGTGAGTCCCCGGGACAGTACACTGAAGCTTTCTTT. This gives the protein CASSESPGQYTEAFF.

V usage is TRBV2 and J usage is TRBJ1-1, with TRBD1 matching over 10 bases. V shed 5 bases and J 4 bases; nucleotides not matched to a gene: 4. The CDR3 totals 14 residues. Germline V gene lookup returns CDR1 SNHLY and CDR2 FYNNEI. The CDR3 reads CASSRDRGLTEAFF. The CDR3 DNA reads TGTGCCAGCAGTCGAGACAGGGGGCTCACTGAAGCTTTCTTT.

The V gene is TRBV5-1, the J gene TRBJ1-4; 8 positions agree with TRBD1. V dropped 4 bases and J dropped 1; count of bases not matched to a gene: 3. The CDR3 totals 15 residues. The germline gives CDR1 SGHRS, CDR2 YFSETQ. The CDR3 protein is CASSATGVTNEKLFF. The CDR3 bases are TGCGCCAGCAGCGCGACAGGGGTAACTAATGAAAAACTGTTTTTT. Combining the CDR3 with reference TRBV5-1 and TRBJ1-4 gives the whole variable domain KAGVTQTPRYLIKTRGQQVTLSCSPISGHRSVSWYQQTPGQGLQFLFEYFSETQRNKGNFPGRFSGRQFSNSRSEMNVSTLELGDSALYLCASSATGVTNEKLFFGSGTQLSVL.

The CDR3 region is CASSYDRARGYTF. CDR3 coding DNA: TGTGCCAGCAGCTATGACAGAGCTAGAGGCTACACCTTC. The V gene is TRBV28, the J gene TRBJ1-2; D is perhaps TRBD1 (5 bases). The germline gives CDR1 MDHEN, CDR2 SYDVKM. The germline V and J ends were trimmed by 6 bases and 8 bases, with 16 bases remaining between them. CDR3 size: 13 residues.

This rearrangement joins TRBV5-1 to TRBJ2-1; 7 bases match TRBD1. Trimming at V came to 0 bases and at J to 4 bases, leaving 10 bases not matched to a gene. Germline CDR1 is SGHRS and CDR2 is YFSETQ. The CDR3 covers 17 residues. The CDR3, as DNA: TGCGCCAGCAGCTTGGCCCCCGGCAGGGGGTCATACAATGAGCAGTTCTTC. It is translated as CASSLAPGRGSYNEQFF. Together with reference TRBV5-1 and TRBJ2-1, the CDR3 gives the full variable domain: KAGVTQTPRYLIKTRGQQVTLSCSPISGHRSVSWYQQTPGQGLQFLFEYFSETQRNKGNFPGRFSGRQFSNSRSEMNVSTLELGDSALYLCASSLAPGRGSYNEQFFGPGTRLTVL.

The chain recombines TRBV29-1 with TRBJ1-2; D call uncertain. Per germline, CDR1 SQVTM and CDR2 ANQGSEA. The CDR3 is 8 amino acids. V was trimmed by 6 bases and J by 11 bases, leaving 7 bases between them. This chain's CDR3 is CSVDSYTF. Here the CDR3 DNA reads TGCAGCGTCGACTCATACACCTTC.

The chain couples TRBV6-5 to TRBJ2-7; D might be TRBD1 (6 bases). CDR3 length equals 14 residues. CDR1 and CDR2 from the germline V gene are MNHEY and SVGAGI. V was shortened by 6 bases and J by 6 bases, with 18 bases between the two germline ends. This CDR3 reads CASSLGQADGEQYF. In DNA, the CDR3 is TGTGCCAGCAGCTTGGGACAAGCGGACGGCGAGCAGTACTTC.

CDR3 coding DNA: TGCGCCAGCAGCTTGGATGGGACAGGCGGCTATGGCTACACCTTC. Amino acids: CASSLDGTGGYGYTF. The gene calls are TRBV5-1 and TRBJ1-2, with TRBD1 matching 8 bases. Germline V gene data show CDR1 as SGHRS and CDR2 as YFSETQ. The J segment lost 4 bases and the V segment lost 0 bases, leaving 5 bases of the junction unmatched. This CDR3 spans 15 amino acids. The full variable domain, with the rest looked up from reference TRBV5-1 and TRBJ1-2, is KAGVTQTPRYLIKTRGQQVTLSCSPISGHRSVSWYQQTPGQGLQFLFEYFSETQRNKGNFPGRFSGRQFSNSRSEMNVSTLELGDSALYLCASSLDGTGGYGYTFGSGTRLTVV.

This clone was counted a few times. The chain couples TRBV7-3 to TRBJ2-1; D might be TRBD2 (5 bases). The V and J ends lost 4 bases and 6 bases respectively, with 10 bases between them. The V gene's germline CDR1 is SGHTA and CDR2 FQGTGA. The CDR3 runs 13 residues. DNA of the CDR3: TGTGCCAGCAGCTCTACTAGGCCCAATGAGCAGTTCTTC. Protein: CASSSTRPNEQFF.